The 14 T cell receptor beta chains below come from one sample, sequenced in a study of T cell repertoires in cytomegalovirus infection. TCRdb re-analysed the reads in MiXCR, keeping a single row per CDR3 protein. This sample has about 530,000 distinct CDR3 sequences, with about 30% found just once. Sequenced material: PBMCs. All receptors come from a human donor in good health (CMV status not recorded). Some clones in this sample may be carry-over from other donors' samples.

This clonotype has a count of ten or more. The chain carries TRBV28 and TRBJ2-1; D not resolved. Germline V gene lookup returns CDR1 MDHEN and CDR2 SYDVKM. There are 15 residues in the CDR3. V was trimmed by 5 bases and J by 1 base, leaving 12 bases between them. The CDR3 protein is CASSPTRVSYNEQFF. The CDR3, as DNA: TGTGCCAGCAGTCCCACCCGGGTATCCTACAATGAGCAGTTCTTC.

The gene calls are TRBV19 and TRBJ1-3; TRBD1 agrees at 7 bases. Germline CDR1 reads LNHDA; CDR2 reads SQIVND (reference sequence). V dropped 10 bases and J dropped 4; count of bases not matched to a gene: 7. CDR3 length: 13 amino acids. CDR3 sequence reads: CATDGQAGNTIYF. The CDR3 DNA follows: TGTGCCACCGACGGACAGGCCGGAAACACCATATATTTT.

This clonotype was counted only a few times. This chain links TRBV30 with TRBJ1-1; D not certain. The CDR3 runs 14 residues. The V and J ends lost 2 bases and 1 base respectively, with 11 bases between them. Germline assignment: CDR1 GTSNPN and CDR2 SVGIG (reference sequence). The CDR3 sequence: CAWSLWTGNTEAFF. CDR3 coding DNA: TGTGCCTGGAGTCTCTGGACGGGGAACACTGAAGCTTTCTTT. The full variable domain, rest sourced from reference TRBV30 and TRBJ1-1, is SQTIHQWPATLVQPVGSPLSLECTVEGTSNPNLYWYRQAAGRGLQLLFYSVGIGQISSEVPQNLSASRPQDRQFILSSKKLLLSDSGFYLCAWSLWTGNTEAFFGQGTRLTVV.

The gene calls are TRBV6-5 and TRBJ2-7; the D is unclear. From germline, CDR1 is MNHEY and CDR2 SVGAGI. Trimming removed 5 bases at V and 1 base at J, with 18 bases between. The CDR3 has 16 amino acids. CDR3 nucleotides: TGTGCCAGCAGTCCACGACGGCTTTCGAATTCCTACGAGCAGTACTTC. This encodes CASSPRRLSNSYEQYF.

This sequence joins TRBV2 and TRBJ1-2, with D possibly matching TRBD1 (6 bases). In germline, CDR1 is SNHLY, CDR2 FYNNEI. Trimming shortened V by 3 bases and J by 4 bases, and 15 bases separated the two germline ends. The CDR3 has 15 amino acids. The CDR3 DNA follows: TGTGCCAGCAGTGAGCGGTTAGGGGGGATCTATGGCTACACCTTC. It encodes CASSERLGGIYGYTF.

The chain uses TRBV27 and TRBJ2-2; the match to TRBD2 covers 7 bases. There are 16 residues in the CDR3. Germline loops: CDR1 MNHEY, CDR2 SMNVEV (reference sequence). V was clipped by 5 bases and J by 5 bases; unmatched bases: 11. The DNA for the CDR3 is TGTGCCAGCAGTCCGCGGACTAGGATAATTACCGGGGAGCTGTTTTTT. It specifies CASSPRTRIITGELFF.

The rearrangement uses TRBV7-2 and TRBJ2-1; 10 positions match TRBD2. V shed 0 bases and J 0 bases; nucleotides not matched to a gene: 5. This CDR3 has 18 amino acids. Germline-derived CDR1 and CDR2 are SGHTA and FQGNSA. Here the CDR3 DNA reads TGTGCCAGCAGCTTAGCCCCGACTAGCGGGCTCTCCTACAATGAGCAGTTCTTC. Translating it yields CASSLAPTSGLSYNEQFF.

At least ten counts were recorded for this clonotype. CDR3 bases: TGTGCCAGCAGTTACTCGAGACAGGGAAATCAGCCCCAGCATTTT. As protein: CASSYSRQGNQPQHF. The chain uses TRBV6-2 or TRBV6-3 and TRBJ1-5; 7 bases line up with TRBD1. The V segment lost 0 bases and the J segment 4 bases; nucleotides outside the gene matches: 3. The germline CDR1 and CDR2 sequences are MNHEY and SVGEGT. This CDR3 region has 15 residues.

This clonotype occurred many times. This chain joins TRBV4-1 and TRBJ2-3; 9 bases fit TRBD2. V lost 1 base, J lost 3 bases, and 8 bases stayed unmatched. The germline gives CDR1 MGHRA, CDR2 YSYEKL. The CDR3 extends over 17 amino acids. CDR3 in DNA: TGCGCCAGCAGCCAAGGGGTAGCGGGAGTATCAACAGATACGCAGTATTTT. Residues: CASSQGVAGVSTDTQYF.

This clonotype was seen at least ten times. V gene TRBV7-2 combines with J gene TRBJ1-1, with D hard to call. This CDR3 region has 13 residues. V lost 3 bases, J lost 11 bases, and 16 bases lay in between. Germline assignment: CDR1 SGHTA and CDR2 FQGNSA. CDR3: CASSLDEPTRAFF. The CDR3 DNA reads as TGTGCCAGCAGCTTGGACGAACCCACCCGGGCTTTCTTT.

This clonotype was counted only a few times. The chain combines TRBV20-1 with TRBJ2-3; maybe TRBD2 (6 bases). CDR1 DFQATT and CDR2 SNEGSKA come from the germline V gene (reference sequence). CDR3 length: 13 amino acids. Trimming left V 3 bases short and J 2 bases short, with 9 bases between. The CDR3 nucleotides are TGCAGTGCTAGCAGCGGGTTCACAGATACGCAGTATTTT. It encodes CSASSGFTDTQYF.

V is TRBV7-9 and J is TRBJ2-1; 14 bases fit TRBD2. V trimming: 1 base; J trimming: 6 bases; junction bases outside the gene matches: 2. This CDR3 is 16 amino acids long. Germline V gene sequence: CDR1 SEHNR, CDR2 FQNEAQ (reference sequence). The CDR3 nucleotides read TGTGCCAGCAGCTTAGTGGGGACTAGCGGGGGCAATGAGCAGTTCTTC. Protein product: CASSLVGTSGGNEQFF.

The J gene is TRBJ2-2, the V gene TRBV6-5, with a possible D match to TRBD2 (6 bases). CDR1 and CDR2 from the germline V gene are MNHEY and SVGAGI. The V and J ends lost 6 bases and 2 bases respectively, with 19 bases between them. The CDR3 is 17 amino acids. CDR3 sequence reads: CASSPSKLAGNTGELFF. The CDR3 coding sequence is TGTGCCAGCAGCCCCTCGAAACTAGCCGGTAACACCGGGGAGCTGTTTTTT.

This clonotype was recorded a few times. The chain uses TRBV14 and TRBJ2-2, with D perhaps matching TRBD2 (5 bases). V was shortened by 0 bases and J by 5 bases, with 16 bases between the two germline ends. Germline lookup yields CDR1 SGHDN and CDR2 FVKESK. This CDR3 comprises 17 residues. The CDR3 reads CASSQDGGRRRTGELFF. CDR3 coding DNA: TGTGCCAGCAGCCAAGACGGAGGACGGAGGAGGACCGGGGAGCTGTTTTTT.